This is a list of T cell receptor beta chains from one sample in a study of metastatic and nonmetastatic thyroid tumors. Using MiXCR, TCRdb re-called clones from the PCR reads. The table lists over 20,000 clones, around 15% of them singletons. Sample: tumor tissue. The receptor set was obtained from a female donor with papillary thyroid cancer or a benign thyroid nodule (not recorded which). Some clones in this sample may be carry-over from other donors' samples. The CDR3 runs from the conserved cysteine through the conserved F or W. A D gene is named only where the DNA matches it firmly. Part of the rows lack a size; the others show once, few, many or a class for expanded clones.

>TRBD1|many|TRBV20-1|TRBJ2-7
TGCAGTGCTACGGGACAGGGGAAGTACGAGCAGTACTTC
CSATGQGKYEQYF
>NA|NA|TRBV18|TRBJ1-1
TGTGCCAGCTCACGGGGTCCCACTGAAGCTTTCTTT
CASSRGPTEAFF
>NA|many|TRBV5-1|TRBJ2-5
TGCGCCAGCAGCTTGGAACAGGGTGCTGGGTCCCAGTACTTC
CASSLEQGAGSQYF
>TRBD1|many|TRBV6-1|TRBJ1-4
TGTGCCAGCAGCCGTATCAGGGGGGCTAGTGAAAAACTGTTTTTT
CASSRIRGASEKLFF
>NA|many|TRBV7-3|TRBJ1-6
TGTGCCAGCAGCCCCGGGGCTAATTCACCCCTCCACTTT
CASSPGANSPLHF
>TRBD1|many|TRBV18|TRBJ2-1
TGTGCCAGCTCCGGACAGGGCTTATACAATGAGCAGTTCTTC
CASSGQGLYNEQFF
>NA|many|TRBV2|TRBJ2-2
TGTGCCAGCTCAGCAGGCACCGGGGAGCTGTTTTTT
CASSAGTGELFF
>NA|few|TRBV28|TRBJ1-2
TGTGCCAGCAGTCCTTCATGGGGGGGCTACACCTTC
CASSPSWGGYTF
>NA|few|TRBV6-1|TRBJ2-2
TGTGCCGGCAGATACAGATTTAACGGGGAGCTGTTTTTT
CAGRYRFNGELFF
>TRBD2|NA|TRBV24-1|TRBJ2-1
TGTGCCACCAGTGATGACTTCAGCGGGAGGGCCTACAATGAGCAGTTCTTC
CATSDDFSGRAYNEQFF
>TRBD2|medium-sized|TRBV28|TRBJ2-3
TGTGCCAGCAGTTTGGCGGATAGCGGGGGCACAGATACGCAGTATTTT
CASSLADSGGTDTQYF
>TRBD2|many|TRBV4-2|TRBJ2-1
TGTGCCAGCAGCGCCTCTAGCGGGGGGAATCGTTACAATGAGCAGTTCTTC
CASSASSGGNRYNEQFF
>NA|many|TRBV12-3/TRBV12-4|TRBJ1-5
TGTGCCAGCAGTACGTGGGGTCAGCCCCAGCATTTT
CASSTWGQPQHF
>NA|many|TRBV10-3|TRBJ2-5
TGTGCCATCAGTGACAGTCTGGGCCAAGAGACCCAGTACTTC
CAISDSLGQETQYF
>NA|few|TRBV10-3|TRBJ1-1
TGTGCCATCAGTTGGGGTGGTGGTAACACTGAAGCTTTCTTT
CAISWGGGNTEAFF
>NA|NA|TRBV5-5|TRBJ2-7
TGTTCCATCAGCTTGACAGACTCCTACGAGCAGTACTTC
CSISLTDSYEQYF
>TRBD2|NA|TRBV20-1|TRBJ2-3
TGCAGTGCTAGAGCCGGACTAGCGGGAGGGGGGACAGATACGCAGTATTTT
CSARAGLAGGGTDTQYF
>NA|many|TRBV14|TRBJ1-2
TGTGCCAGCAGCCAAGACCGGGTTCTAGGAGGCTACACCTTC
CASSQDRVLGGYTF
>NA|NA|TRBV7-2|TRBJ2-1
TGTGCCAGCAGCCTAAGCGGTAGGAGCTCCTACAATGAGCAGTTCTTC
CASSLSGRSSYNEQFF
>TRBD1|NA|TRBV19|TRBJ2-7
TGTGCCAGTAGTCCGGGACAGGGTTTCGACGAGCAGTACTTC
CASSPGQGFDEQYF
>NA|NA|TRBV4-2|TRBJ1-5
TGTGCCAGCAGCCAAAGACGGGAGGGGAGTCAGCCCCAGCATTTT
CASSQRREGSQPQHF
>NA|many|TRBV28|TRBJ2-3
TGTGCCAGCAGTCACCCAAGCACAGATACGCAGTATTTT
CASSHPSTDTQYF
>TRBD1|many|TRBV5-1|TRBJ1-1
TGCGCCAGCAGCCCCGGGACAGGGGGTCTAATGAACACTGAAGCTTTCTTT
CASSPGTGGLMNTEAFF
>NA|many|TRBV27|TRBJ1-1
TGTGCCAGCAGTGCTTTTGGGGGGTCTCGTAGCACTGAAGCTTTCTTT
CASSAFGGSRSTEAFF
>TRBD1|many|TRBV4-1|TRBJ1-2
TGCGCCAGCAGCCAAGAAAGGGGGCAGGGAAACTATGGCTACACCTTC
CASSQERGQGNYGYTF
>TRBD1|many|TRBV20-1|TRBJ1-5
TGCAGTGCTACTGATTCGACAGGGAGCAATCAGCCCCAGCATTTT
CSATDSTGSNQPQHF
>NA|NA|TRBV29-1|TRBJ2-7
TGCAGCGCTATTATCAATTCCCGCGATCAGTACTTC
CSAIINSRDQYF
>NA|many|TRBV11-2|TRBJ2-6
TGTGCCAGCAGCGTGACTAGCTCTGGGGCCAACGTCCTGACTTTC
CASSVTSSGANVLTF
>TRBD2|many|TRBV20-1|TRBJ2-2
TGCAGTGCTAGCCCCACTAGCGGGTACGACACCGGGGAGCTGTTTTTT
CSASPTSGYDTGELFF
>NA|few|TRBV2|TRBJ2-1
TGTGCCAGCAGTTTAAGGAATGAGGAGTTCTTC
CASSLRNEEFF
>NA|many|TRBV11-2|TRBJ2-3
TGTGCCAGCAGCTTAGGTCGGTCAGCCAGCACAGATACGCAGTATTTT
CASSLGRSASTDTQYF
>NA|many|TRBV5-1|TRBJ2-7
TGCGCCAGCCCCCCGGGGGTCTACGAGCAGTACTTC
CASPPGVYEQYF
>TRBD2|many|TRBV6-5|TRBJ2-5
TGTGCCAGCAGTTACTCGGGCGGGAGTCAAGAGACCCAGTACTTC
CASSYSGGSQETQYF
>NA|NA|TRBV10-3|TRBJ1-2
TGTGCCATCAGCCGGGACTCGGGTGGCTACACCTTC
CAISRDSGGYTF
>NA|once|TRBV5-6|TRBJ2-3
TGTGCCAGCAGCGGGACATGGTCCGTGCGGGATACGCAGTATTTT
CASSGTWSVRDTQYF
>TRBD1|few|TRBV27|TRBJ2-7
TGTGCCAGCAGTGGTAGGGGGCCCCACTATCAGTACTTC
CASSGRGPHYQYF
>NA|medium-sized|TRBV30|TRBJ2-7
TGTGCCTGGATCTCCGTTACACGCGACTACGAGCAGTACTTC
CAWISVTRDYEQYF
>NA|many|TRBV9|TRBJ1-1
TGTGCCAGCAGCTCAGGTAAACAGACCCTTGACGGAGCTTTCTTT
CASSSGKQTLDGAFF
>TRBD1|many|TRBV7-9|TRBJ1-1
TGTGCCAGCAGAGGGGGCAGGTTGCGGACTGAAGCTTTCTTT
CASRGGRLRTEAFF
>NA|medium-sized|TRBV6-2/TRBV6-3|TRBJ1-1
TGTGCCAGCAGTTACCAGCTACTGAACACTGAAGCTTTCTTT
CASSYQLLNTEAFF
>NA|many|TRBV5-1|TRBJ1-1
TGCGCCAGCAGAGGACGAGTCGCTTTCTTT
CASRGRVAFF
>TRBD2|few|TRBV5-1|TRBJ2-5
TGCGCCAGCAGCACCCGGACTAGCGGGGGGCCTCAAGAGACCCAGTACTTC
CASSTRTSGGPQETQYF
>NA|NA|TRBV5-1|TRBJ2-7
TGCGCCAGCAGCTTGACGGGGTTAAGGGTAGGGGAGCAGTACTTC
CASSLTGLRVGEQYF
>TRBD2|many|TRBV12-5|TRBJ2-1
TGTGCTAGTGGTTTGCCTAGCGGGGAGTACAATGAGCAGTTCTTC
CASGLPSGEYNEQFF
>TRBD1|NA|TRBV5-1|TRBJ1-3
TGCGCCAGCAGCCCGGGACAGGCTGGAAACACCATATATTTT
CASSPGQAGNTIYF
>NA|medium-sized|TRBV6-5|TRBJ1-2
TGTGCCAGCAGTTACGGATTAGCAAACTATGGCTACACCTTC
CASSYGLANYGYTF
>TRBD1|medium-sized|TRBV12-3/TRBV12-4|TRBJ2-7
TGTGCCAGCAGATCGCGGACAGGGGGCAAGTCCTACGAGCAGTACTTC
CASRSRTGGKSYEQYF